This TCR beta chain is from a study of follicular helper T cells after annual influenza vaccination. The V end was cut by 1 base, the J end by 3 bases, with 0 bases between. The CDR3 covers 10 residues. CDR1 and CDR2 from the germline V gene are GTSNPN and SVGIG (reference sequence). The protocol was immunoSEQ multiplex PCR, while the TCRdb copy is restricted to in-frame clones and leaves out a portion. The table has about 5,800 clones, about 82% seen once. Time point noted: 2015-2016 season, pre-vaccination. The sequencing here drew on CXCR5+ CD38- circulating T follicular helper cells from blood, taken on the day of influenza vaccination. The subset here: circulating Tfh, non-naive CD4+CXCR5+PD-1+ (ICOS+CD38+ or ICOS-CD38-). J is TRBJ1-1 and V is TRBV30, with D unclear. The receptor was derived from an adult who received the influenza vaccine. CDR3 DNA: TGTGCCTGGAGTGACACTGAAGCTTTCTTT. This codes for CAWSDTEAFF.